The 16 T cell receptor beta chains reported below all come from one sample, sequenced in a study of technical replicates of blood from several donors (dated by TCRdb to about 2017). Library creation used the immunoSEQ multiplex PCR assay. Held by TCRdb, this immuneACCESS table contains in-frame sequences only and omits some clones. Under half of the omission traces to an unresolved V gene where checked; the cause of the rest is unknown. This sample has 95,000 to 100,000 clones in its table, and 95% to 96% of those were observed once. The ten largest clones take up 0.2% to 0.25% of the sample. Material: T cells isolated from PBMCs. Source of these receptors: a human donor in good health.

The chain employs TRBV18 and TRBJ2-7, with D possibly TRBD1 on 6 matching bases. The V gene's germline CDR1 is KGHSH and CDR2 LQKENI. This CDR3 is 14 amino acids long. Trimming pared 2 bases from V and 1 base from J, leaving 9 bases between. The CDR3 DNA sequence: TGTGCCAGCTCACCAACAGGGTCTTCCTACGAGCAGTACTTC. Translated: CASSPTGSSYEQYF.

The genes are TRBV5-4 and TRBJ1-3, with D possibly matching TRBD1 (6 bases). CDR3 size: 15 residues. Per the germline V gene, CDR1 is SGHNT and CDR2 is YYREEE (reference sequence). V gave up 0 bases and J gave up 2 bases, with 9 bases separating them. The chain's CDR3 is CASSLAGTTGNTIYF. The CDR3 DNA sequence: TGTGCCAGCAGCTTGGCAGGGACAACTGGAAACACCATATATTTT.

The chain recombines TRBV4-1 with TRBJ2-3, with a tentative D call TRBD2 (5 bases). Trimming pared 4 bases from V and 4 bases from J, leaving 12 bases between. The CDR3 is 14 residues long. Germline loops: CDR1 MGHRA, CDR2 YSYEKL. CDR3 nucleotide sequence: TGCGCCAGCAGCCTGGACTTTCGCTCAGATACGCAGTATTTT. Protein sequence: CASSLDFRSDTQYF.

The J gene is TRBJ1-5, the V gene TRBV6-6; 11 bases are shared with TRBD1. The germline V gene encodes CDR1 MNHNY and CDR2 SVGAGI (reference sequence). The V and J ends lost 0 bases and 5 bases, in that order; junction bases with no gene match: 3. The length of the CDR3 is 16 residues. CDR3 protein: CASSYSKGQGDQPQHF. The CDR3 DNA reads TGTGCCAGCAGTTACTCGAAGGGACAGGGGGATCAGCCCCAGCATTTT.

The chain carries TRBV28 and TRBJ2-7; 10 nucleotides line up with TRBD2. Germline V gene sequence: CDR1 MDHEN, CDR2 SYDVKM. The CDR3 is 19 residues long. V trimming: 7 bases; J trimming: 3 bases; junction bases outside the gene matches: 21. The CDR3 is CASNPLASGRSGYVYEQYF. In nucleotides, the CDR3 is TGTGCCAGCAACCCCCTGGCTAGCGGGAGATCTGGGTATGTCTACGAGCAGTACTTC.

The J gene is TRBJ1-2, the V gene TRBV28; 7 bases are shared with TRBD1. The CDR3 is 17 amino acids. J was trimmed by 3 bases and V by 7 bases; bases with no gene match: 17. Germline V gene lookup returns CDR1 MDHEN and CDR2 SYDVKM. CDR3 bases: TGTGCCAGCACTGCGGAGGGCAGGGGGGCCCTCTACTATGGCTACACCTTC. This gives the protein CASTAEGRGALYYGYTF.

The rearrangement links TRBV7-6 to TRBJ1-4; 7 bases line up with TRBD1. The CDR3 is 19 amino acids. With V trimmed by 0 bases and J by 4 bases, 14 bases remained unmatched. CDR1 SGHVS and CDR2 FNYEAQ come from the germline V gene. CDR3 in DNA: TGTGCCAGCAGCTTAGCGCACAATCTGCAAGGGGGCGGTAATGAAAAACTGTTTTTT. Its translation: CASSLAHNLQGGGNEKLFF.

V gene TRBV4-1 combines with J gene TRBJ1-5; D may be TRBD1 (6 bases). Per the germline V gene, CDR1 is MGHRA and CDR2 is YSYEKL. Trimming pared 4 bases from V and 1 base from J, leaving 14 bases between. This CDR3 is built from 16 residues. Written as DNA, the CDR3 is TGCGCCAGCAGCCCCCGGACAGCCCTAAGCAATCAGCCCCAGCATTTT. Protein product: CASSPRTALSNQPQHF.

The chain has TRBV11-3 and TRBJ2-1; D is possibly TRBD2 (6 bases). There are 15 residues in the CDR3. V lost 5 bases to trimming and J lost 9 bases, with 20 bases between them. Germline V gene data show CDR1 as SGHNT and CDR2 as YENEEA. Here the CDR3 DNA reads TGTGCCAGCAGCCCCCGGGGGATCCCGGGCGGTGAGCAGTTCTTC. It is translated as CASSPRGIPGGEQFF.

This clone showed up just once. The chain combines TRBV2 with TRBJ1-2; possible D gene TRBD1, 5 bases. The V gene's germline CDR1 is SNHLY and CDR2 FYNNEI. V gave up 8 bases and J gave up 7 bases, with 11 bases separating them. The CDR3 length is 11 residues. The CDR3 is CASRRGFGYTF. The DNA for the CDR3 is TGTGCCAGCCGACGGGGGTTTGGCTACACCTTC. Based on the CDR3 plus reference TRBV2 and TRBJ1-2, the full variable domain is EPEVTQTPSHQVTQMGQEVILRCVPISNHLYFYWYRQILGQKVEFLVSFYNNEISEKSEIFDDQFSVERPDGSNFTLKIRSTKLEDSAMYFCASRRGFGYTFGSGTRLTVV.

This clone was seen once. The chain has TRBV5-1 and TRBJ2-3, with D tentatively TRBD1 (5 bases). The CDR3 length is 14 residues. Germline values: CDR1 SGHRS, CDR2 YFSETQ. The V end lost 3 bases, the J end lost 5 bases, and 13 bases lay between the germline ends. In DNA form, the CDR3 reads TGCGCCAGCAGCTCTCAGGGATTCGAAGATACGCAGTATTTT. It translates to CASSSQGFEDTQYF.

This rearrangement joins TRBV5-4 to TRBJ1-4; weak D call: TRBD1 (5 bases). The length of the CDR3 is 15 residues. Between the trimmed V and J ends, which lost 5 bases and 0 bases, there was a span of 11 bases. Germline V lookup: CDR1 SGHNT, CDR2 YYREEE (reference sequence). The CDR3 DNA reads TGTGCCAGCAGTATATGGGGGGCAACTAATGAAAAACTGTTTTTT. It yields the protein CASSIWGATNEKLFF. The full variable domain, with the rest looked up from reference TRBV5-4 and TRBJ1-4, is ETGVTQSPTHLIKTRGQQVTLRCSSQSGHNTVSWYQQALGQGPQFIFQYYREEENGRGNFPPRFSGLQFPNYSSELNVNALELDDSALYLCASSIWGATNEKLFFGSGTQLSVL.

This chain uses TRBV4-1 with TRBJ2-4, with 10 positions matching TRBD2. CDR1 and CDR2 from the germline V gene are MGHRA and YSYEKL. V was clipped by 4 bases and J by 7 bases; unmatched bases: 10. The CDR3 length is 16 residues. This CDR3 is CASSLTGLADGNIQYF. The CDR3 bases are TGCGCCAGCAGCCTTACTGGACTAGCGGATGGGAACATTCAGTACTTC.

J is TRBJ2-5 and V is TRBV6-6; 7 bases are a match to TRBD2. The ends lost 6 bases at V and 6 bases at J; junction bases unmatched: 7. The CDR3 consists of 13 residues. CDR1 is MNHNY, CDR2 SVGAGI, per germline (reference sequence). CDR3 DNA: TGTGCCAGCAGCCTTAGCGGGCCGCAGACCCAGTACTTC. Protein sequence: CASSLSGPQTQYF.

The CDR3 is CASSLGTGGNQPQHF. The CDR3 DNA follows: TGCGCCAGCAGCTTGGGGACAGGGGGCAATCAGCCCCAGCATTTT. The V gene is TRBV5-1, the J gene TRBJ1-5, with 9 positions matching TRBD1. The CDR3 runs 15 residues. V lost 0 bases to trimming and J lost 2 bases; unmatched junction nucleotides: 0. From germline, CDR1 is SGHRS and CDR2 YFSETQ.

This chain joins TRBV28 and TRBJ2-2; 10 bases are shared with TRBD2. Per germline, CDR1 MDHEN and CDR2 SYDVKM. This CDR3 region has 16 residues. V trimming: 6 bases; J trimming: 3 bases; junction bases outside the gene matches: 7. CDR3 sequence: CASSLRTSGDTGELFF. Written as DNA, the CDR3 is TGTGCCAGCAGCCTTAGGACTAGCGGAGACACCGGGGAGCTGTTTTTT.